The following is a T cell receptor (beta chain) sequence with its context. Libraries were prepared by immunoSEQ multiplex PCR; TCRdb keeps only in-frame clonotypes and omits some of them. The sample carries more than 100,000 clones, 80% to 90% recorded once. This record comes from a study of blood T cell repertoires in COVID-19. For the study at large: The United States, Italy and Spain supplied acute and convalescent COVID-19 samples.

This CDR3 contains 12 residues. V was clipped by 2 bases and J by 8 bases; unmatched bases: 1. CDR1 is SGHDT, CDR2 YYEEEE, per germline. The origin of this receptor is a woman aged 50 to 65 with active or convalescent COVID-19. The sample taken for sequencing was peripheral blood. The chain links TRBV5-6 to TRBJ2-1; 7 bases map to TRBD2. CDR3 residues: CASSLAGYEQFF. The CDR3 DNA reads as TGTGCCAGCAGCTTAGCGGGATATGAGCAGTTCTTC. Full variable domain (outside the CDR3, taken from reference TRBV5-6 and TRBJ2-1): DAGVTQSPTHLIKTRGQQVTLRCSPKSGHDTVSWYQQALGQGPQFIFQYYEEEERQRGNFPDRFSGHQFPNYSSELNVNALLLGDSALYLCASSLAGYEQFFGPGTRLTVL.